This T cell receptor beta chain appears in the sequencing data of a study of OX40 agonist ivuxolimab in advanced cancers. Study-level background: Patients got intravenous ivuxolimab at 0.01 to 10 mg/kg every 2 weeks.

Libraries were prepared by immunoSEQ multiplex PCR; TCRdb keeps only in-frame clonotypes and omits some of them. The sample includes about 93,000 clones, around 94% of them seen just once. Germline V gene sequence: CDR1 MNHNS, CDR2 SASEGT. The junction had 11 bases not matched to a gene; V was cut back by 1 base and J by 1 base. This CDR3 contains 19 residues. This TCR came from an adult with an advanced solid tumor such as melanoma, head and neck, liver or kidney cancer. This chain uses TRBV6-1 with TRBJ1-5; TRBD1 matches 9 bases. Source: CD4+ or CD8+ T cells sorted from blood, taken in a trial of the OX40 agonist ivuxolimab. This CDR3 is CASSEDRNPGTGSNQPQHF. The CDR3 DNA is TGTGCCAGCAGTGAAGACCGAAACCCCGGGACAGGGAGCAATCAGCCCCAGCATTTT.